The clone carrying this TCR beta chain was counted a single time. The antigen remains undetermined. The sample belongs to a study of shared clonotypes between healthy human individuals. Study conclusions and caveats: Non-shared clonotypes displayed generation probabilities falling below those of clonotypes present in all four donors. The study found about 5% of naive CD4 clonotypes shared across several donors.

Assay execution proceeded at the deep level. Measured with immunoSEQ multiplex PCR; TCRdb has only the in-frame clones, and not every one. The table has about 710,000 clones, 55% to 75% seen once. Material: memory CD4+ T cells sorted from blood. Sample subset: CD45RA-negative fraction. This clonotype was sampled from a woman in her twenties or thirties in good health.

DNA for the CDR3: TGCGCCAGCAGCTTGGAACCTGCGGGAGGTACAGATACGCAGTATTTT. Protein: CASSLEPAGGTDTQYF. The chain joins TRBV5-1 to TRBJ2-3; 8 positions match TRBD2. The V and J ends lost 0 bases and 3 bases, in that order; junction bases with no gene match: 6. The V gene's germline CDR1 is SGHRS and CDR2 YFSETQ. CDR3 length equals 16 residues.